A single sample is the source of the 4 T cell receptor beta chains below, sequenced in a study of cytomegalovirus exposure and HLA in healthy donors (dated 2017 in TCRdb). Receptors were amplified or captured by the immunoSEQ multiplex PCR assay. This immuneACCESS table, as held by TCRdb, lists in-frame sequences with V and J called but not all clones. Of the missing ones, under half trace to an unresolved V gene in checked studies; the others have no known cause. For this sample there are 55,000 to 70,000 clones; around 90% appear just once. About 2.2% of the sample belongs to the ten largest clones. The source material was PBMCs. Every receptor here comes from a woman aged 25 to 39 in good health and CMV-seronegative.

This rearrangement joins TRBV4-1 to TRBJ1-5; 11 bases align to TRBD1. The germline V gene has CDR1 MGHRA and CDR2 YSYEKL. This CDR3 has 20 amino acids. Trimming removed 1 base from V and 1 base from J; junction bases left unmatched: 12. This CDR3 reads CASSQGSLDRGLGSNQPQHF. Written as DNA, the CDR3 is TGCGCCAGCAGCCAAGGTAGCTTGGACAGGGGGCTTGGAAGCAATCAGCCCCAGCATTTT.

This chain links TRBV9 with TRBJ1-2; 8 bases fit TRBD1. The CDR3 spans 15 residues. V trimming: 0 bases; J trimming: 5 bases; junction bases outside the gene matches: 6. From germline, CDR1 is SGDLS and CDR2 YYNGEE. The chain's CDR3 is CASSVAAGGVYGYTF. The CDR3 DNA follows: TGTGCCAGCAGCGTAGCAGCAGGGGGCGTATATGGCTACACCTTC. Full variable domain (remainder filled in from reference TRBV9 and TRBJ1-2): DSGVTQTPKHLITATGQRVTLRCSPRSGDLSVYWYQQSLDQGLQFLIQYYNGEERAKGNILERFSAQQFPDLHSELNLSSLELGDSALYFCASSVAAGGVYGYTFGSGTRLTVV.

V and J are TRBV28 and TRBJ1-3; D uncertain. Germline V CDR1 and CDR2: MDHEN, SYDVKM. V was cut by 2 bases and J by 4 bases, with 15 bases left in between. This CDR3 has 16 residues. CDR3 region: CASSLIQSTTGNTIYF. CDR3 in DNA: TGTGCCAGCAGTTTAATCCAGAGTACGACAGGAAACACCATATATTTT.

The rearrangement links TRBV19 to TRBJ2-3, with a tentative D call TRBD2 (6 bases). Trimming cost V 5 bases and J 1 base, with 22 bases left between them. The CDR3 contains 18 residues. In germline, CDR1 is LNHDA, CDR2 SQIVND (reference sequence). The CDR3 nucleotides are TGTGCCAGTAGTCCTCCGGCGGGGAGCGGACCGCGCACAGATACGCAGTATTTT. Protein: CASSPPAGSGPRTDTQYF.